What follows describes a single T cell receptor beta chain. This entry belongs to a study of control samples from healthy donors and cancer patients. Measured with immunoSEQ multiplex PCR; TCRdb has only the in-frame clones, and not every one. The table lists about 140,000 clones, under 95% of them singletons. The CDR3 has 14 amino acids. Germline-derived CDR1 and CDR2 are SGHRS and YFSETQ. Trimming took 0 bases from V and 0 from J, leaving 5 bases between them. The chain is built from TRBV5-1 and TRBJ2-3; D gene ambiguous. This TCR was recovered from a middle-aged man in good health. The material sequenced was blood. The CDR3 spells CASSLGGSTDTQYF. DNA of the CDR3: TGCGCCAGCAGCTTGGGTGGCAGCACAGATACGCAGTATTTT.